These 17 T cell receptor beta chains came from one sample sequenced in a study of blood T cell dynamics during melanoma immunotherapy. Time point of the sample: pre-treatment baseline. The table came from immunoSEQ multiplex PCR; TCRdb's copy has only in-frame clones and leaves some out. The sample shows around 6,300 clones, nearly 95% of them seen only once. The sample was cell-free DNA from blood, taken from a patient treated with checkpoint blockade. All receptors come from a human donor with melanoma.

The chain carries TRBV4-1 and TRBJ1-1, with D possibly TRBD1 on 6 matching bases. Germline V gene sequence: CDR1 MGHRA, CDR2 YSYEKL. The CDR3 spans 17 residues. V lost 0 bases to trimming and J lost 0 bases, with 14 bases between them. The CDR3 DNA is TGCGCCAGCAGCCAAGACCGGGACAACTACATGAACACTGAAGCTTTCTTT. Its protein is CASSQDRDNYMNTEAFF.

The chain employs TRBV5-1 and TRBJ1-2; D may be TRBD1 (5 bases). The CDR3 runs 15 residues. V gave up 2 bases and J gave up 0 bases, with 11 bases separating them. Per the germline V gene, CDR1 is SGHRS and CDR2 is YFSETQ. The CDR3 is CASSLDSSSNYGYTF. The CDR3 region has the DNA TGCGCCAGCAGCTTAGACAGCTCATCTAACTATGGCTACACCTTC.

This chain links TRBV11-2 with TRBJ2-3; D gene ambiguous. Germline V gene sequence: CDR1 SGHAT, CDR2 FQNNGV. This CDR3 is built from 15 residues. V dropped 3 bases and J dropped 2 bases, with 12 bases sitting between them. The CDR3 DNA reads TGTGCCAGCAGCTTGTATTTTGACTCCACAGATACGCAGTATTTT. Amino acids: CASSLYFDSTDTQYF.

The gene calls are TRBV7-2 and TRBJ2-7; D not resolved. Germline-derived CDR1 and CDR2 are SGHTA and FQGNSA. The CDR3 covers 14 residues. V lost 5 bases to trimming and J lost 0 bases, with 11 bases between them. The CDR3 nucleotides read TGTGCCAGCAGCCCCCAACACAGCTCCTACGAGCAGTACTTC. Translation gives CASSPQHSSYEQYF. Full variable domain (rest looked up from reference TRBV7-2 and TRBJ2-7): GAGVSQSPSNKVTEKGKDVELRCDPISGHTALYWYRQSLGQGLEFLIYFQGNSAPDKSGLPSDRFSAERTGGSVSTLTIQRTQQEDSAVYLCASSPQHSSYEQYFGPGTRLTVT.

This chain links TRBV5-1 with TRBJ2-1, with 10 positions matching TRBD2. V dropped 2 bases and J dropped 6; count of bases not matched to a gene: 5. The CDR3 totals 15 residues. Germline CDR1 and CDR2: SGHRS and YFSETQ. The CDR3 is CASSFGAGGLNEQFF. The CDR3 coding sequence is TGCGCCAGCAGCTTTGGAGCGGGGGGGCTCAATGAGCAGTTCTTC.

The chain links TRBV5-1 to TRBJ2-1; 7 nucleotides line up with TRBD2. The CDR3 spans 16 residues. Germline values: CDR1 SGHRS, CDR2 YFSETQ. The J segment lost 7 bases and the V segment lost 0 bases, leaving 10 bases of the junction unmatched. CDR3 DNA sequence: TGCGCCAGCAGCTTGGAACCCCTTGGGGAGGGGAATGAGCAGTTCTTC. Translation gives CASSLEPLGEGNEQFF.

The chain joins TRBV6-6 to TRBJ2-3, with a tentative D call TRBD2 (5 bases). V lost 8 bases and J lost 3, with 18 bases in between. The germline V gene encodes CDR1 MNHNY and CDR2 SVGAGI (reference sequence). This CDR3 contains 15 residues. The CDR3 here is CASLDGLTTTDTQYF. CDR3 in DNA: TGTGCCAGCCTCGACGGACTGACCACAACAGATACGCAGTATTTT.

J is TRBJ2-7 and V is TRBV19; D gene unclear. Germline loops: CDR1 LNHDA, CDR2 SQIVND (reference sequence). The CDR3 is 13 amino acids. Trimming removed 3 bases at V and 3 bases at J, with 9 bases between. The CDR3 sequence: CASSIDRRYEQYF. The CDR3 region has the DNA TGTGCCAGTAGTATTGATCGACGCTACGAGCAGTACTTC.

The chain combines TRBV10-3 with TRBJ1-3, with TRBD1 identical over 7 bases. The CDR3 loop spans 13 amino acids. V was pared by 0 bases and J by 14 bases, with 7 bases of the junction left unmatched. Per the germline V gene, CDR1 is ENHRY and CDR2 is SYGVKD. This CDR3 reads CAISESGGRGLYF. The CDR3 DNA reads as TGTGCCATCAGTGAGTCAGGTGGCAGGGGGTTATATTTT.

The rearrangement joins TRBV27 to TRBJ2-1, with 10 bases that match TRBD1. This CDR3 is 15 amino acids long. Looked up from germline, CDR1 is MNHEY and CDR2 is SMNVEV (reference sequence). The ends lost 2 bases at V and 6 bases at J; junction bases unmatched: 4. The CDR3 sequence is CASSLDRGHVNEQFF. The CDR3 DNA reads TGTGCCAGCAGTTTAGACAGGGGGCATGTCAATGAGCAGTTCTTC.

V gene TRBV10-3 combines with J gene TRBJ2-2; D uncertain. The CDR3 spans 13 residues. CDR1 is ENHRY, CDR2 SYGVKD, per germline. V was pared by 3 bases and J by 7 bases, with 9 bases between. The CDR3 DNA reads as TGTGCCATCAGTGACTGGGCAAACGGGGAGCTGTTTTTT. Protein product: CAISDWANGELFF.

The chain links TRBV5-1 to TRBJ2-1; TRBD2 agrees at 10 bases. V lost 0 bases to trimming and J lost 7 bases; unmatched junction nucleotides: 1. Germline V gene lookup returns CDR1 SGHRS and CDR2 YFSETQ. The CDR3 spans 14 residues. The CDR3 is CASSLGLAGNEQFF. The DNA for the CDR3 is TGCGCCAGCAGCTTGGGACTAGCGGGTAATGAGCAGTTCTTC.

The chain recombines TRBV5-6 with TRBJ2-7; no clear D. Trimming shortened V by 1 base and J by 5 bases, and 10 bases separated the two germline ends. CDR1 SGHDT and CDR2 YYEEEE come from the germline V gene. The CDR3 has 13 residues. CDR3 loop: CASSLLGPNEQYF. In DNA, the CDR3 is TGTGCCAGCAGCTTGCTAGGACCCAACGAGCAGTACTTC.

V usage is TRBV7-6 and J usage is TRBJ1-1; D uncertain. CDR3 size: 13 residues. Germline CDR1 reads SGHVS; CDR2 reads FNYEAQ. Trimming shortened V by 1 base and J by 3 bases, and 6 bases separated the two germline ends. CDR3 region: CASSLESYTEAFF. CDR3 sequence (DNA): TGTGCCAGCAGCTTAGAGTCGTACACTGAAGCTTTCTTT.

The chain combines TRBV7-9 with TRBJ2-6; D gene unclear. V lost 5 bases, J lost 1 base, and 12 bases lay in between. Germline V gives CDR1 SEHNR, CDR2 FQNEAQ (reference sequence). This CDR3 comprises 16 residues. The CDR3 is CASSPGRRSGANVLTF. The CDR3 DNA sequence: TGTGCCAGCAGCCCAGGACGTAGATCTGGGGCCAACGTCCTGACTTTC.

The chain employs TRBV2 and TRBJ2-7; D is uncertain. From germline, CDR1 is SNHLY and CDR2 FYNNEI. This CDR3 comprises 13 residues. V lost 2 bases, J lost 3 bases, and 8 bases lay in between. The CDR3 region is CASSERVNYEQYF. CDR3 nucleotides: TGTGCCAGCAGTGAACGGGTTAACTACGAGCAGTACTTC.

The chain links TRBV5-6 to TRBJ2-5; D might be TRBD2 (5 bases). Matching the DNA end better, TRBJ2-7 makes the J call doubtful. The CDR3 spans 13 residues. From germline, CDR1 is SGHDT and CDR2 YYEEEE. CDR3: CASSLPGAYEQYF. In DNA form, the CDR3 reads TGTGCCAGCAGCTTGCCCGGGGCCTACGAGCAGTACTTC.